The rows below give T cell receptor beta chains drawn from one sample of a study of cytomegalovirus exposure and HLA in healthy donors. The protocol was immunoSEQ multiplex PCR, while the TCRdb copy is restricted to in-frame clones and leaves out a portion. The sample includes approximately 200,000 clones, approximately 86% seen only once; the top ten take just under 3%. The material sequenced was PBMCs. The source is a woman between 18 and 30 years old in good health and CMV-seronegative. The CDR3 runs from the conserved cysteine through the conserved F or W. D genes are given only for firm matches. Clone sizes are given selectively: once, few, many, or a class where the clone is expanded.

>TRBJ2-3|TRBV28|TRBD2|few
TGTGCCAGCACATCCGGGACTAGCGGTGAACTTAGCACAGATACGCAGTATTTT
CASTSGTSGELSTDTQYF
>TRBJ1-2|TRBV5-4|-|-
TGTGCCAGCAGGCCCCGCGCCCAGGGTAACTATGGCTACACCTTC
CASRPRAQGNYGYTF
>TRBJ1-1|TRBV27|TRBD1|-
TGTGCCAGCAGCCCGGACAGGATGAACACTGAAGCTTTCTTT
CASSPDRMNTEAFF
>TRBJ2-5|TRBV2|TRBD1|-
TGTGCCAGCAGTGAAGTAGACAGGGCTTCGACCCAGTACTTC
CASSEVDRASTQYF
>TRBJ2-3|TRBV7-8|TRBD1|once
TGTGCCAGCAGCCAAGGGCCCTCGGGACAGCCGTTCACAGATACGCAGTATTTT
CASSQGPSGQPFTDTQYF
>TRBJ2-1|TRBV7-9|TRBD2|-
TGTGCCAGCAGCTACGGACTAGCGGGAGTACAGGAGCAGTTCTTC
CASSYGLAGVQEQFF
>TRBJ2-3|TRBV10-2|TRBD1|-
TGCGCCAGCAGTGAAAGGGGGCGTTACCGTGGAGATACGCAGTATTTT
CASSERGRYRGDTQYF
>TRBJ2-1|TRBV19|TRBD2|-
TGTGCCAGTAGTATGCTAGCGGGAGGCGGGAATGAGCAGTTCTTC
CASSMLAGGGNEQFF
>TRBJ2-7|TRBV19|-|-
TGTGCCAGTAGTATGGGCAGGGGACCTCGAGACGAGCAGTACTTC
CASSMGRGPRDEQYF
>TRBJ1-2|TRBV6-5|-|-
TGTGCCAGCAGTTACTGGAACGAGGGCGGCTATGGCTACACCTTC
CASSYWNEGGYGYTF
>TRBJ2-1|TRBV5-8|-|-
TGTGCCAGCTCGACAGGTACTTCCTACAATGAGCAGTTCTTC
CASSTGTSYNEQFF
>TRBJ2-5|TRBV7-9|-|-
TGTGCCAGCAGCATAAACAGGGTGGGGCGAGAGACCCAGTACTTC
CASSINRVGRETQYF
>TRBJ1-2|TRBV19|-|-
TGTGCCAGTAGTATGGGGCCGTTGGGCTACACCTTC
CASSMGPLGYTF
>TRBJ1-1|TRBV6-6|TRBD1|-
TGTGCCAGCAGTCCGCGACAGGGTATGAACACTGAAGCTTTCTTT
CASSPRQGMNTEAFF
>TRBJ1-1|TRBV27|TRBD1|-
TGTGCCAGCAGTAAGAAGGGGGCGGACACTGAAGCTTTCTTT
CASSKKGADTEAFF
>TRBJ1-1|TRBV4-1|TRBD1|-
TGCGCCAGCAGCCAAGGCCCGACAGGGGGCGCGAACACTGAAGCTTTCTTT
CASSQGPTGGANTEAFF
>TRBJ2-3|TRBV7-3|-|-
TGTGCCAGCAGCTTAACGTTCTTGGATACGCAGTATTTT
CASSLTFLDTQYF
>TRBJ2-1|TRBV29-1|TRBD1|-
TGCAGCGCCACTACAGGGGACGCCTCACATGAGCAGTTCTTC
CSATTGDASHEQFF
>TRBJ1-2|TRBV5-1|TRBD1|-
TGCGCCAGCAGCTTTTCCGGGACAGGGGACGGCTACACCTTC
CASSFSGTGDGYTF
>TRBJ1-2|TRBV5-1|TRBD1|-
TGCGCCAGCAGGTGGACAGGGGGCGGCTATGGCTACACCTTC
CASRWTGGGYGYTF
>TRBJ1-4|TRBV11-2|TRBD1|once
TGTGCCAGCAGCTTAGGGGGGACAGACAATGAAAAACTGTTTTTT
CASSLGGTDNEKLFF
>TRBJ2-5|TRBV19|TRBD1|once
TGTGCCAGTAGTATCACAGGGGGTCGGGAGACCCAGTACTTC
CASSITGGRETQYF
>TRBJ1-5|TRBV28|TRBD1|-
TGTGCCAGCAGTTCGACAGGGTTAGGGAATCAGCCCCAGCATTTT
CASSSTGLGNQPQHF
>TRBJ2-7|TRBV28|-|-
TGTGCCAGCAGTTCCTACCGGGACATGGGCTACGAGCAGTACTTC
CASSSYRDMGYEQYF
>TRBJ1-1|TRBV6-5|-|-
TGTGCCAGCAGTTACGAGGTACGGACTGAAGCTTTCTTT
CASSYEVRTEAFF
>TRBJ2-7|TRBV19|TRBD2|-
TGTGCCAGTAGTATAGGCAAGGTGGGACTAGCGGGAGTTGTGCAGCAGTACTTC
CASSIGKVGLAGVVQQYF
>TRBJ2-2|TRBV9|TRBD1|once
TGTGCCAGCAGGGGTCAGGGGGCTGGGACCGGGGAGCTGTTTTTT
CASRGQGAGTGELFF
>TRBJ2-7|TRBV11-2|TRBD2|-
TGTGCCAGCAGCTTAGGTCCCTCGAGCGGGAGGACGTACGAGCAGTACTTC
CASSLGPSSGRTYEQYF
>TRBJ1-4|TRBV6-5|TRBD1|-
TGTGCCAGCAGGCAGGGGGTAGTGGGGGAAAAACTGTTTTTT
CASRQGVVGEKLFF
>TRBJ2-1|TRBV18|-|-
TGTGCCAGCTCACGACCTGGAGACAATGAGCAGTTCTTC
CASSRPGDNEQFF
>TRBJ2-1|TRBV7-9|TRBD1|-
TGTGCCAGCAGCTTCTTCAGGGGGCCCGGCAACAATGAGCAGTTCTTC
CASSFFRGPGNNEQFF
>TRBJ2-7|TRBV2|-|-
TGTGCCAGCAGTGTAATCTCGGCGGTTTCCACCTACGAGCAGTACTTC
CASSVISAVSTYEQYF
>TRBJ2-3|TRBV6-5|-|-
TGTGCCAGCAGGAGAGAGGCAGATACGCAGTATTTT
CASRREADTQYF
>TRBJ2-7|TRBV30|-|-
TGTGCCTGGAGTGACGGCAGCGATGCGCCGTACTTC
CAWSDGSDAPYF
>TRBJ2-7|TRBV28|-|-
TGTGCCAGCAGTTCCGCGGGGGCAGTAAAGAGCTACGAGCAGTACTTC
CASSSAGAVKSYEQYF
>TRBJ2-7|TRBV7-2|TRBD2|-
TGTGCCAGCAGCTTTACCCGGGGGGTCTCCTACGAGCAGTACTTC
CASSFTRGVSYEQYF
>TRBJ2-1|TRBV15|TRBD2|once
TGTGCCACCAGCAGGGAAGGACTAGCCAGCTTCGATGAGCAGTTCTTC
CATSREGLASFDEQFF
>TRBJ2-1|TRBV6-1|TRBD1|once
TGTGCCATCCTGGACAGGGGTTTTTACAATGAGCAGTTCTTC
CAILDRGFYNEQFF
>TRBJ2-2|TRBV5-1|TRBD2|-
TGCGCCAGCAGCACGAGCGGGGAGAACACCGGGGAGCTGTTTTTT
CASSTSGENTGELFF
>TRBJ1-4|TRBV29-1|-|-
TGCAGCTATGTTAATAGAAATGAAAAACTGTTTTTT
CSYVNRNEKLFF
>TRBJ1-2|TRBV6-5|-|-
TGTGCCAGCAGTGATGGACAGTTTGGCTACACCTTC
CASSDGQFGYTF
>TRBJ2-4|TRBV5-1|TRBD1|-
TGCGCCAGCAGCCCAGGGACAGGGGGAAACATTCAGTACTTC
CASSPGTGGNIQYF
>TRBJ2-7|TRBV6-1|-|-
TGTGCCAGCAGTGTCTCGTCTCTAGTAACCGAGCAGTACTTC
CASSVSSLVTEQYF
>TRBJ2-7|TRBV4-1|TRBD2|-
TGCGCCAGCAGCCAAGGACTAGCGGGAGGGACGTACTACGAGCAGTACTTC
CASSQGLAGGTYYEQYF
>TRBJ1-2|TRBV9|-|-
TGTGCCAGCAGCGTAGGGGGAGAAGGCTACACCTTC
CASSVGGEGYTF
>TRBJ2-7|TRBV5-6|TRBD1|-
TGTGCCAGCAGCTTAGAGGGACAGGTAGTATACGAGCAGTACTTC
CASSLEGQVVYEQYF
>TRBJ2-1|TRBV7-2|-|-
TGTGCCAGCAGCTTAGTTGGCAGGGGCAATGAGCAGTTCTTC
CASSLVGRGNEQFF
>TRBJ2-5|TRBV2|TRBD1|-
TGTGCCAGCAGTGTCCGAGCTGACAGGGAAGGCCTCCAAGAGACCCAGTACTTC
CASSVRADREGLQETQYF
>TRBJ1-1|TRBV18|-|-
TGTGCCAGCTCAGGGTCAGGGAACACTGAAGCTTTCTTT
CASSGSGNTEAFF
>TRBJ2-3|TRBV5-4|TRBD1|-
TGTGCCAGCAGCATCAGGGGGCGGACAGATACGCAGTATTTT
CASSIRGRTDTQYF
>TRBJ2-7|TRBV20-1|TRBD1|-
TGCAGTGCCAAAATGACAGGGCCGCAGTACTTC
CSAKMTGPQYF
>TRBJ2-1|TRBV11-2|TRBD1|-
TGTGCCAGCAGGCCGAACAGGGGGATGTACGTGGGCAATGAGCAGTTCTTC
CASRPNRGMYVGNEQFF
>TRBJ2-1|TRBV11-1|-|once
TGTGCCAGCAGCCCACGGGACAATGAGCAGTTCTTC
CASSPRDNEQFF
>TRBJ2-7|TRBV4-3|-|-
TGCGCCAGCAGCCAAGTCAGCGGGGAGCAGTACTTC
CASSQVSGEQYF
>TRBJ2-1|TRBV28|TRBD2|-
TGTGCCAGCAGTTCGGGGACTAGCGGGAGGTATGAGCAGTTCTTC
CASSSGTSGRYEQFF
>TRBJ2-2|TRBV15|TRBD1|-
TGTGCCACCAGCAGAGGCCAGGGGGTTTACGGGGAGCTGTTTTTT
CATSRGQGVYGELFF
>TRBJ2-1|TRBV9|TRBD2|-
TGTGCCAGCAGCGTAGAGCCCAGCGGGAGGGGAGAGTTCTTC
CASSVEPSGRGEFF
>TRBJ2-7|TRBV7-9|-|-
TGTGCCAGCAGCTCGGGATATGAGGACGAGCAGTACTTC
CASSSGYEDEQYF
>TRBJ2-2|TRBV14|-|-
TGTGCCAGCAGCTCAAACCCGCACGTCGGTGTGACGAACACCGGGGAGCTGTTTTTT
CASSSNPHVGVTNTGELFF